This passage covers 26 T cell receptor beta chains from one sample sequenced in a study of control samples from healthy donors and cancer patients. Assay: immunoSEQ multiplex PCR; the TCRdb copy retains only in-frame clones and omits some. The sample contains about 170,000 clones, about 93% of which appear only once. The sample was blood. The receptors here all came from a woman in her sixties in good health.

This clone appeared a few times. V and J are TRBV20-1 and TRBJ1-1, with 9 bases fitting TRBD1. The CDR3 totals 11 residues. From germline, CDR1 is DFQATT and CDR2 SNEGSKA (reference sequence). With V trimmed by 6 bases and J by 11 bases, 7 bases remained unmatched. CDR3: CSARGQGGAFF. CDR3 DNA sequence: TGCAGTGCCAGGGGACAGGGCGGCGCTTTCTTT.

As regards this clone: At one end the junction does not follow the germline gene, possibly because of a read error. The CDR3 DNA is TGTGCCAGTAGTAGGTACAGGGACTCCTCTAATTCACCCCTCCACTTT. Amino acids: CASSRYRDSSNSPLHF. The V and J genes are TRBV19 and TRBJ1-6; D possibly corresponds to TRBD1 (6 bases). Germline CDR1 is LNHDA and CDR2 is SQIVND (reference sequence). There are 16 residues in the CDR3.

The chain carries TRBV27 and TRBJ2-5, with D maybe TRBD2 (5 bases). CDR1 is MNHEY and CDR2 is SMNVEV in the germline V gene (reference sequence). Trimming pared 6 bases from V and 2 bases from J, leaving 10 bases between. CDR3 length equals 13 residues. The CDR3 region has the DNA TGTGCCAGCAGGCCGAGGGCACAAGAGACCCAGTACTTC. Translation: CASRPRAQETQYF.

The chain uses TRBV3-1 (or the pseudogene TRBV3-2) and TRBJ2-1; 9 positions agree with TRBD1. The CDR3 sequence is 15 residues long. Germline V gene lookup returns CDR1 LGHDT and CDR2 YNNKEL (reference sequence). Germline trimming cut 1 base from V and 5 bases from J; bases unmatched to any gene: 3. The CDR3 loop reads CASSQGQGGNNEQFF. The CDR3 DNA sequence: TGTGCCAGCAGCCAAGGACAGGGGGGGAACAATGAGCAGTTCTTC.

The chain links TRBV6-2 or TRBV6-3 to TRBJ2-7, with a possible D match to TRBD2 (5 bases). Trimming took 2 bases from V and 4 from J, leaving 9 bases between them. Germline V lookup: CDR1 MNHEY, CDR2 SVGEGT. The CDR3 spans 13 residues. The CDR3 protein is CASSYVARYEQYF. In DNA form, the CDR3 reads TGTGCCAGCAGTTACGTAGCGAGGTACGAGCAGTACTTC.

The chain is built from TRBV5-6 and TRBJ2-6; unclear D gene. The CDR3 extends over 15 amino acids. Germline V lookup: CDR1 SGHDT, CDR2 YYEEEE. V lost 2 bases and J 0 bases, leaving 6 bases between the germline ends. The CDR3 reads CASSFGVSGANVLTF. The CDR3 DNA reads TGTGCCAGCAGCTTTGGGGTCTCTGGGGCCAACGTCCTGACTTTC.

This clone was observed once. The rearrangement links TRBV6-5 to TRBJ2-2; TRBD1 matches at 9 bases. The germline V gene encodes CDR1 MNHEY and CDR2 SVGAGI. The CDR3 has 14 amino acids. J gave up 7 bases and V 7 bases, and 7 bases lay outside the gene matches. CDR3 sequence (DNA): TGTGCCAGCATCCGGGACAGGGACGTCGGGGAGCTGTTTTTT. Protein: CASIRDRDVGELFF.

This rearrangement joins TRBV5-1 to TRBJ1-6, with 9 positions matching TRBD1. Germline V CDR1 and CDR2: SGHRS, YFSETQ. The CDR3 is 15 residues long. The trim removed 0 bases at V and 9 bases at J, leaving 4 bases unmatched. The CDR3 DNA is TGCGCCAGCAGCTTGGAAGGGGACAGGGCTTCACCCCTCCACTTT. It translates to CASSLEGDRASPLHF.

The chain recombines TRBV7-9 with TRBJ2-5, with 7 positions matching TRBD1. Per the germline V gene, CDR1 is SEHNR and CDR2 is FQNEAQ (reference sequence). The CDR3 consists of 15 residues. V lost 5 bases, J lost 4 bases, and 10 bases stayed unmatched. CDR3 in amino acids: CASSPGQAFSETQYF. CDR3 DNA sequence: TGTGCCAGCAGCCCAGGACAGGCCTTCTCAGAGACCCAGTACTTC. The whole variable domain, filled in from reference TRBV7-9 and TRBJ2-5, reads DTGVSQNPRHKITKRGQNVTFRCDPISEHNRLYWYRQTLGQGPEFLTYFQNEAQLEKSRLLSDRFSAERPKGSFSTLEIQRTEQGDSAMYLCASSPGQAFSETQYFGPGTRLLVL.

The chain couples TRBV7-9 to TRBJ2-5; 7 nucleotides line up with TRBD1. J was trimmed by 0 bases and V by 2 bases; bases with no gene match: 3. The germline gives CDR1 SEHNR, CDR2 FQNEAQ (reference sequence). The CDR3 totals 15 residues. The CDR3 DNA is TGTGCCAGCAGCTTAAGGGACAGCCACCAAGAGACCCAGTACTTC. Residues: CASSLRDSHQETQYF. The full variable domain, its missing parts supplied by reference TRBV7-9 and TRBJ2-5, is DTGVSQNPRHKITKRGQNVTFRCDPISEHNRLYWYRQTLGQGPEFLTYFQNEAQLEKSRLLSDRFSAERPKGSFSTLEIQRTEQGDSAMYLCASSLRDSHQETQYFGPGTRLLVL.

This chain links TRBV11-3 with TRBJ2-2; no firm D call. The CDR3 has 14 amino acids. Germline-derived CDR1 and CDR2 are SGHNT and YENEEA. V was shortened by 0 bases and J by 5 bases, with 7 bases between the two germline ends. CDR3 nucleotide sequence: TGTGCCAGCAGCTTAGAGTACGAAACCGGGGAGCTGTTTTTT. Its protein product is CASSLEYETGELFF.

The chain is built from TRBV20-1 and TRBJ2-5; 7 nucleotides line up with TRBD1. CDR3 length: 10 residues. Germline V CDR1 and CDR2: DFQATT, SNEGSKA (reference sequence). V gave up 8 bases and J gave up 5 bases; unmatched junction bases: 2. DNA for the CDR3: TGCAGTACAGGGGCGGAGACCCAGTACTTC. The encoded protein is CSTGAETQYF.

The rearrangement links TRBV7-9 to TRBJ1-6, with D maybe TRBD1 (6 bases). Trimming stripped 5 bases from V and 3 bases from J, with 17 bases between. CDR3 length equals 17 residues. The germline gives CDR1 SEHNR, CDR2 FQNEAQ (reference sequence). The CDR3 region is CASSPDRILGYNSPLHF. The CDR3, as DNA: TGTGCCAGCAGCCCCGACAGGATTTTAGGCTATAATTCACCCCTCCACTTT.

This clone was found once. This chain links TRBV6-2 or TRBV6-3 with TRBJ1-1; D gene unclear. Germline CDR1 and CDR2: MNHEY and SVGEGT. The CDR3 totals 14 residues. The germline V and J ends were trimmed by 6 bases and 5 bases, with 16 bases remaining between them. The CDR3 DNA reads TGTGCCAGCAGCGACGTGGGCTTTGGAACTGAAGCTTTCTTT. It encodes CASSDVGFGTEAFF.

V is TRBV6-6 and J is TRBJ1-5; no firm D call. The CDR3 contains 12 residues. Germline values: CDR1 MNHNY, CDR2 SVGAGI (reference sequence). Trimming took off 5 bases at V and 6 bases at J, with 8 bases between the two ends. CDR3 bases: TGTGCCAGCAGTCAGTCCATTCAGCCCCAGCATTTT. Protein sequence: CASSQSIQPQHF.

This sequence joins TRBV27 and TRBJ2-7; no clear D gene. V gave up 3 bases and J gave up 0 bases, with 9 bases separating them. The CDR3 has 14 amino acids. Germline assignment: CDR1 MNHEY and CDR2 SMNVEV (reference sequence). CDR3 bases: TGTGCCAGCAGTTTTGTCTGGGGCTCCTACGAGCAGTACTTC. Protein: CASSFVWGSYEQYF.

The chain carries TRBV7-2 and TRBJ1-4; no firm D call. Looked up from germline, CDR1 is SGHTA and CDR2 is FQGNSA. The CDR3 is made up of 16 amino acids. V dropped 5 bases and J dropped 6 bases, with 19 bases sitting between them. This CDR3 reads CASSQRSSGAYEKLFF. The CDR3 coding sequence is TGTGCCAGCAGCCAACGATCTTCAGGAGCCTATGAAAAACTGTTTTTT.

CDR3 sequence (DNA): TGCGCCAGCAGCTTCCAAGAGACCCAGTACTTC. Its translation: CASSFQETQYF. The chain carries TRBV5-1 and TRBJ2-5; D is ambiguous. V lost 2 bases, J lost 1 base, and 0 bases lay in between. CDR3 length equals 11 residues. The germline V gene has CDR1 SGHRS and CDR2 YFSETQ.

V is TRBV2 and J is TRBJ2-1; no clear D gene. Trimming shortened V by 3 bases and J by 6 bases, and 6 bases separated the two germline ends. CDR3 size: 12 residues. In germline, CDR1 is SNHLY, CDR2 FYNNEI. The CDR3 loop is CASSEETNEQFF. Written as DNA, the CDR3 is TGTGCCAGCAGTGAGGAGACCAATGAGCAGTTCTTC.

This clone has only one observation. The rearrangement joins TRBV18 to TRBJ1-2, with 10 bases lining up with TRBD1. CDR3 length equals 17 residues. Germline-derived CDR1 and CDR2 are KGHSH and LQKENI. The trim removed 1 base at V and 7 bases at J, leaving 12 bases unmatched. The CDR3 sequence: CASSPQDSGTGVAGYTF. CDR3 bases: TGTGCCAGCTCACCACAAGATAGCGGGACAGGGGTCGCTGGCTACACCTTC.

This clone was observed once. The genes are TRBV7-2 and TRBJ2-5; D not resolved. V was cut by 5 bases and J by 1 base, with 8 bases left in between. CDR1 SGHTA and CDR2 FQGNSA come from the germline V gene. CDR3 size: 13 residues. The CDR3 here is CASSLESQETQYF. In nucleotides, the CDR3 is TGTGCCAGCAGCCTCGAGAGCCAAGAGACCCAGTACTTC. Based on the CDR3 plus reference TRBV7-2 and TRBJ2-5, the full variable domain is GAGVSQSPSNKVTEKGKDVELRCDPISGHTALYWYRQSLGQGLEFLIYFQGNSAPDKSGLPSDRFSAERTGGSVSTLTIQRTQQEDSAVYLCASSLESQETQYFGPGTRLLVL.

Comments on this clone: The same CDR3 can be traced to other DNA sequences in this sample. The chain combines TRBV7-3 with TRBJ1-1; no clear D gene. The germline CDR1 and CDR2 sequences are SGHTA and FQGTGA. This CDR3 has 13 residues. With 5 bases removed from V and 1 base from J, the gap between germline ends came to 8 bases. The CDR3 bases are TGTGCCAGCAGCCTTCAGGAGAACACTGAAGCTTTCTTT. This gives the protein CASSLQENTEAFF.

The rearrangement uses TRBV24-1 and TRBJ2-3; 9 bases are a match to TRBD1. Germline V gene lookup returns CDR1 KGHDR and CDR2 SFDVKD. This CDR3 has 17 residues. The ends lost 7 bases at V and 1 base at J; junction bases unmatched: 11. The CDR3 region has the DNA TGTGCCACCAGGGGACCAGACAGGGACAGGGGCACAGATACGCAGTATTTT. Translation: CATRGPDRDRGTDTQYF.

The chain employs TRBV29-1 and TRBJ1-2; D remains ambiguous. Germline V gives CDR1 SQVTM, CDR2 ANQGSEA. Trimming took 3 bases from V and 8 from J, leaving 7 bases between them. CDR3 length: 10 amino acids. DNA for the CDR3: TGCAGCGTTGAGACGTTGGGCTACACCTTC. This sequence encodes CSVETLGYTF.

V is TRBV15 and J is TRBJ1-2, with D possibly matching TRBD1 (6 bases). The CDR3 is 13 amino acids. Germline CDR1 is LNHNV and CDR2 is YYDKDF (reference sequence). V was clipped by 3 bases and J by 8 bases, with 13 bases between them. The CDR3 coding sequence is TGTGCCACCAGCAGGGGGGCCCTGGAGGGCTACACCTTC. The encoded protein is CATSRGALEGYTF.

With respect to this clone: The junction departs from the called germline gene at one end, perhaps through a read error. The V call is TRBV2, the J call TRBJ1-2; 7 bases are a match to TRBD1. CDR3 size: 14 residues. CDR1 and CDR2 from the germline V gene are SNHLY and FYNNEI. CDR3 sequence (DNA): TGTGCCAGCAGTGCGAGGAGAGGGACAGCCTTATTCTCCTTC. Translated: CASSARRGTALFSF. Drawing the rest from reference TRBV2 and TRBJ1-2, the complete variable domain is EPEVTQTPSHQVTQMGQEVILRCVPISNHLYFYWYRQILGQKVEFLVSFYNNEISEKSEIFDDQFSVERPDGSNFTLKIRSTKLEDSAMYFCASSARRGTALFSFGSGTRLTVV.